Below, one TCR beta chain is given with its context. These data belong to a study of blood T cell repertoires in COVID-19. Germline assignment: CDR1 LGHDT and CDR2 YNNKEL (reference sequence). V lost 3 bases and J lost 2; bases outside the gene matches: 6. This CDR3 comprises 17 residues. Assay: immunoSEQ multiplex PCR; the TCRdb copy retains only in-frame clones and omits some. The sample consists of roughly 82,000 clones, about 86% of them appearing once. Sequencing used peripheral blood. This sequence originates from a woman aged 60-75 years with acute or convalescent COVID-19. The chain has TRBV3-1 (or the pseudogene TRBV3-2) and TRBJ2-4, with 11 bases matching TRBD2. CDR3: CASSQHLAGGTKNIQYF. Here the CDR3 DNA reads TGTGCCAGCAGCCAGCATTTAGCGGGAGGGACCAAAAACATTCAGTACTTC.